This T cell receptor (beta chain) was sequenced during a study of ipilimumab plus nivolumab after autologous stem cell transplantation. Study context: Typical patient got roughly 5 ipilimumab doses and roughly 8 nivolumab doses (median). Study-wide results and limits: The authors say TCR, Treg and microbiome findings warrant further study.

Trimming removed 0 bases from V and 4 bases from J, with 13 bases in between. The CDR3 runs 15 residues. CDR1 SGHDT and CDR2 YYEEEE come from the germline V gene. Ipilimumab, 1 mg/kg, started 14 to 28 days after autologous transplant. This clone was seen only once. What it binds is not known. Sequencing used immunoSEQ multiplex PCR; TCRdb keeps in-frame clones, though not all of them. Of 15,000 to 20,000 clones listed, 70% to 85% were seen once; the top ten hold roughly 36%. The sequence was obtained from a male donor with diffuse large B-cell lymphoma. The sequences come from PBMCs, collected in a trial of ipilimumab plus nivolumab as post-transplant consolidation. This chain connects TRBV5-6 to TRBJ1-2; maybe TRBD1 (6 bases). CDR3 sequence: CASSLVEGGSYGYTF. Here the CDR3 DNA reads TGTGCCAGCAGCTTGGTGGAGGGGGGGTCCTATGGCTACACCTTC.